This T cell receptor (beta chain) appears in the sequencing data of a study of T cells in Graves' hyperthyroidism and ophthalmopathy. The CDR3 is 15 amino acids. CDR1 and CDR2 from the germline V gene are SGHAT and FQNNGV. V lost 1 base and J 10 bases, leaving 19 bases between the germline ends. On this clonotype: What it binds is not known. A read error is possible here, since a much larger clone lies one base away.

Amplification targeted TCR beta CDR3 regions from RNA transcripts. The HTBI set primed first-round TCR CDR3 RT-PCR. TCRdb recomputed calls from the multiplex PCR reads with MiXCR, one row per CDR3 protein. The sample carries hundreds of thousands of distinct CDR3 sequences, about 20% recorded once. For ophthalmopathy patients, the Clinical Activity Score was at least 3 and the NOSPECS grade at least 4; duration was under 3 months. Criteria for exclusion of patients were uncontrolled infection, other autoimmune disease, pregnancy or lactation. Using more than 7.5 ml of fresh peripheral blood, PBMCs were prepared. Study observations and caveats: Most expanded thyroid clonotypes above 0.001 recurred in blood.

Sequences were obtained from blood. The chain is built from TRBV11-2 and TRBJ1-2; TRBD1 is a possible D gene (5 bases). The origin of this receptor is a man between 25 and 39 years old with Graves' ophthalmopathy. CDR3 protein: CASSLGPTGADTYTF. CDR3 DNA sequence: TGTGCCAGCAGCTTAGGCCCCACCGGGGCAGATACCTACACCTTC.